Below, 9 T cell receptor beta chains from the same sample are listed, as sequenced in a study of beta chain features in type 1 diabetes. The isolated RNA, all of it, was reverse transcribed, so expressed TCRB transcripts were what got sequenced. Sequenced by immunoSEQ multiplex PCR; TCRdb stores in-frame clones only, minus some. The data show 350,000 to 450,000 clones, about 15% seen once. The specimen was naive CD4+ T cells from blood. Source of these receptors: a woman aged 18-35 years in good health.

This clone was detected only a few times. V and J are TRBV30 and TRBJ1-5, with a possible D match to TRBD1 (5 bases). The CDR3 has 12 amino acids. Trimming removed 2 bases at V and 6 bases at J, with 8 bases between. Germline V lookup: CDR1 GTSNPN, CDR2 SVGIG (reference sequence). CDR3: CAWSRGVQPQHF. The CDR3 DNA sequence: TGTGCCTGGAGTCGGGGGGTTCAGCCCCAGCATTTT.

The chain couples TRBV4-2 to TRBJ2-7; 7 bases align to TRBD2. Germline lookup yields CDR1 LGHNA and CDR2 YNFKEQ. The CDR3 covers 15 residues. Trimming cost V 1 base and J 3 bases; bases outside gene matches: 6. The CDR3 sequence: CASSQAASGFYEQYF. As DNA, the CDR3 is TGTGCCAGCAGCCAAGCGGCTAGCGGATTCTACGAGCAGTACTTC.

This clone showed up just a few times. The chain joins TRBV28 to TRBJ2-7, with D possibly TRBD1 on 5 matching bases. Germline CDR1 and CDR2: MDHEN and SYDVKM. The germline V and J ends were trimmed by 2 bases and 6 bases, with 14 bases remaining between them. The CDR3 extends over 14 amino acids. The CDR3 is CASSLGAGPLEQYF. The CDR3 DNA is TGTGCCAGCAGTTTAGGTGCAGGGCCGCTCGAGCAGTACTTC.

The chain uses TRBV5-1 and TRBJ2-1; 13 bases match TRBD2. Per the germline V gene, CDR1 is SGHRS and CDR2 is YFSETQ. CDR3 length: 15 amino acids. The J segment lost 9 bases and the V segment lost 3 bases, leaving 6 bases of the junction unmatched. In DNA, the CDR3 is TGCGCCAGCAGCTCCGGACTAGCGGGAGTCGCTGAGCAGTTCTTC. It specifies CASSSGLAGVAEQFF.

This clone was counted between two and nine times. The V gene is TRBV5-4, the J gene TRBJ2-7; 7 positions match TRBD2. The junction had 5 bases not matched to a gene; V was cut back by 0 bases and J by 2 bases. Germline CDR1 SGHNT, CDR2 YYREEE (reference sequence). The length of the CDR3 is 15 residues. CDR3 DNA: TGTGCCAGCAGCTTGGCCGGTGGGAGGGCCTACGAGCAGTACTTC. Translation gives CASSLAGGRAYEQYF.

This clone was detected a few times. The chain is built from TRBV30 and TRBJ1-3, with no clear D. There are 15 residues in the CDR3. Germline lookup yields CDR1 GTSNPN and CDR2 SVGIG (reference sequence). Trimming shortened V by 2 bases and J by 0 bases, and 11 bases separated the two germline ends. The CDR3, as DNA: TGTGCCTGGAGTACGCGGAAATACTCTGGAAACACCATATATTTT. This encodes CAWSTRKYSGNTIYF.

The chain is built from TRBV18 and TRBJ2-3; the D is unclear. Germline assignment: CDR1 KGHSH and CDR2 LQKENI. The CDR3 loop spans 15 amino acids. V lost 5 bases and J lost 5, with 17 bases in between. CDR3 in DNA: TGTGCCAGCTCAACAAGTCGACTGGGTCTAGATACGCAGTATTTT. Its protein product is CASSTSRLGLDTQYF.

This clone appeared a few times. V gene TRBV10-3 combines with J gene TRBJ1-2, with a tentative D call TRBD1 (6 bases). Germline V CDR1 and CDR2: ENHRY, SYGVKD. This CDR3 is built from 12 residues. V was clipped by 6 bases and J by 8 bases, with 13 bases between them. The CDR3, as DNA: TGTGCCATCAGCTCTACAGGGTACGGCTACACCTTC. Amino acid sequence: CAISSTGYGYTF.

The rearrangement joins TRBV6-1 to TRBJ1-2; TRBD1 aligns across 9 bases. The CDR3 has 13 residues. J lost 4 bases, V lost 6 bases, and 3 bases had no gene match. CDR1 is MNHNS, CDR2 SASEGT, per germline. CDR3 in amino acids: CASSVQGAYGYTF. CDR3 nucleotides: TGTGCCAGCAGCGTACAGGGGGCCTATGGCTACACCTTC.